This T cell receptor beta chain was sequenced in a study of blood T cell repertoires in COVID-19. Whole-study context: The origin of the acute and convalescent COVID-19 samples was the United States, Italy and Spain. T cells, B-cell-depleted T cells, or PBMCs supplied cDNA or gDNA.

This table comes from immunoSEQ multiplex PCR, and its TCRdb copy is limited to in-frame clones, with some not included. The sample has tens of thousands of clones; roughly 85% are singletons. Germline V gene data show CDR1 as SGHAT and CDR2 as FQNNGV. V gave up 5 bases and J gave up 0 bases; unmatched junction bases: 4. The CDR3 spans 15 residues. This TCR was recovered from a man of 80 years or more with acute or convalescent COVID-19. The material sequenced was peripheral blood. V usage is TRBV11-2 and J usage is TRBJ2-1; the match to TRBD2 covers 7 bases. Here the CDR3 reads CASSATSYSYNEQFF. The CDR3 DNA follows: TGTGCCAGCAGCGCGACTAGCTACTCCTACAATGAGCAGTTCTTC. The full variable domain, rest sourced from reference TRBV11-2 and TRBJ2-1, is EAGVAQSPRYKIIEKRQSVAFWCNPISGHATLYWYQQILGQGPKLLIQFQNNGVVDDSQLPKDRFSAERLKGVDSTLKIQPAKLEDSAVYLCASSATSYSYNEQFFGPGTRLTVL.